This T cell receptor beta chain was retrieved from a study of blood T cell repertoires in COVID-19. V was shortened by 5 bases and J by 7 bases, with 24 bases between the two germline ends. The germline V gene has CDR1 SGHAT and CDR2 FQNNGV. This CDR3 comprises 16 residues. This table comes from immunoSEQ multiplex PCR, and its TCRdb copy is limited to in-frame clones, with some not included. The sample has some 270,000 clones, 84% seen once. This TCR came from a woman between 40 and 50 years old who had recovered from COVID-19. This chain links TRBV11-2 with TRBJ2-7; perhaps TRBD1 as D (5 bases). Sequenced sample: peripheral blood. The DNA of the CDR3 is TGTGCCAGCAGCCGTACAGGTTTCGCGGACCTGAGGGAGCAGTACTTC. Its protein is CASSRTGFADLREQYF.